The 30 T cell receptor beta chains listed next were all sequenced from one sample in a study of blood T cell repertoires in COVID-19. Sequencing used immunoSEQ multiplex PCR; TCRdb keeps in-frame clones, though not all of them. The sample includes about 160,000 clones, approximately 80% of them seen just once. The specimen sequenced was peripheral blood. Source of these receptors: a man aged 55 to 70 with acute or convalescent COVID-19.

The rearrangement joins TRBV2 to TRBJ2-5; TRBD2 aligns across 11 bases. The CDR3 is 18 residues long. Germline CDR1 and CDR2: SNHLY and FYNNEI. V lost 1 base to trimming and J lost 3 bases; unmatched junction nucleotides: 10. In DNA, the CDR3 is TGTGCCAGCAGTGAAGAGTTAGCGGGGGGGCCAGTAGAAGAGACCCAGTACTTC. Protein sequence: CASSEELAGGPVEETQYF.

CDR3 amino acids: CASSGRQGKGTDTQYF. The CDR3 nucleotides are TGTGCCAGCTCAGGACGACAGGGGAAGGGCACAGATACGCAGTATTTT. The chain employs TRBV18 and TRBJ2-3; 8 nucleotides align to TRBD1. V shed 5 bases and J 1 base; nucleotides not matched to a gene: 8. The CDR3 totals 16 residues. Germline assignment: CDR1 KGHSH and CDR2 LQKENI.

V gene TRBV27 combines with J gene TRBJ2-3, with 8 bases lining up with TRBD1. J lost 1 base, V lost 6 bases, and 9 bases had no gene match. CDR1 and CDR2 (germline): MNHEY, SMNVEV (reference sequence). The CDR3 is 16 amino acids. CDR3 bases: TGTGCCAGCAGCTCAAACGGACAGGGTGGCACAGATACGCAGTATTTT. It translates to CASSSNGQGGTDTQYF.

The rearrangement uses TRBV6-2 or TRBV6-3 and TRBJ2-1, with 10 bases matching TRBD1. Germline CDR1 and CDR2: MNHEY and SVGEGT. The CDR3 length is 14 residues. With V trimmed by 6 bases and J by 8 bases, 7 bases remained unmatched. CDR3 amino acids: CASSPGTGVYEQFF. CDR3 bases: TGTGCCAGCAGCCCCGGGACAGGGGTCTATGAGCAGTTCTTC.

The chain has TRBV29-1 and TRBJ2-2; tentatively, D is TRBD1 (5 bases). The germline CDR1 and CDR2 sequences are SQVTM and ANQGSEA. V shed 5 bases and J shed 3 bases, with 22 bases lying between them. CDR3 length: 17 amino acids. The CDR3 reads CSVRGADTELYTGELFF. CDR3 nucleotide sequence: TGCAGCGTTAGGGGCGCGGACACGGAGCTTTACACCGGGGAGCTGTTTTTT.

The V and J genes are TRBV18 and TRBJ1-2; D is undetermined. The CDR3 sequence is 14 residues long. Trimming removed 1 base at V and 6 bases at J, with 12 bases between. Germline CDR1 KGHSH, CDR2 LQKENI. CDR3 DNA sequence: TGTGCCAGCTCACCACTACAGCACGTAGATGGCTACACCTTC. Its protein is CASSPLQHVDGYTF. Using reference TRBV18 and TRBJ1-2 for the parts outside the CDR3, the full variable domain is NAGVMQNPRHLVRRRGQEARLRCSPMKGHSHVYWYRQLPEEGLKFMVYLQKENIIDESGMPKERFSAEFPKEGPSILRIQQVVRGDSAAYFCASSPLQHVDGYTFGSGTRLTVV.

V usage is TRBV7-3 and J usage is TRBJ2-5; 10 nucleotides line up with TRBD1. CDR1 SGHTA and CDR2 FQGTGA come from the germline V gene. This CDR3 region has 14 residues. V trimming: 5 bases; J trimming: 3 bases; junction bases outside the gene matches: 3. The CDR3 DNA is TGTGCCAGCAGCCCCGGGACAGGGGAAGAGACCCAGTACTTC. Encoded protein: CASSPGTGEETQYF.

Worth noting for this clone: This sample includes further DNA sequences coding for the same CDR3. The chain carries TRBV2 and TRBJ1-6; the match to TRBD1 covers 8 bases. From germline, CDR1 is SNHLY and CDR2 FYNNEI. This CDR3 region has 13 residues. Germline trimming cut 7 bases from V and 13 bases from J; bases unmatched to any gene: 9. The CDR3 reads CASNGQGSLPLHF. The DNA for the CDR3 is TGTGCCAGCAATGGACAGGGAAGTTTGCCCCTCCACTTT.

The count of this clone is one. V and J are TRBV28 and TRBJ1-3; TRBD1 matches 7 bases. CDR1 and CDR2 from the germline V gene are MDHEN and SYDVKM. J lost 1 base, V lost 7 bases, and 7 bases had no gene match. CDR3 length: 15 residues. The CDR3 sequence is CASTTGIVSGNTIYF. CDR3 nucleotide sequence: TGTGCCAGCACGACAGGGATAGTGTCTGGAAACACCATATATTTT.

This chain joins TRBV7-3 and TRBJ1-1, with D unresolved. CDR1 and CDR2 (germline): SGHTA, FQGTGA. The CDR3 length is 13 residues. The V gene lost 5 bases and the J gene lost 1 base, with 8 bases spanning the gap. The CDR3 DNA reads TGTGCCAGCAGCCCGGGGTCGAACACTGAAGCTTTCTTT. Protein product: CASSPGSNTEAFF.

The rearrangement uses TRBV2 and TRBJ2-3; possibly TRBD2 for D (5 bases). V was trimmed by 2 bases and J by 1 base, leaving 10 bases between them. Per the germline V gene, CDR1 is SNHLY and CDR2 is FYNNEI. The CDR3 is 15 amino acids. The CDR3 reads CASSETGKGTDTQYF. The CDR3 region has the DNA TGTGCCAGCAGTGAAACCGGGAAGGGCACAGATACGCAGTATTTT.

V usage is TRBV11-1 and J usage is TRBJ2-6, with D hard to call. The germline V gene has CDR1 SGHAT and CDR2 FQDESV (reference sequence). CDR3 length: 16 residues. The ends were cut back, 2 bases at V and 0 bases at J, with 8 bases in the middle. The CDR3 nucleotides are TGTGCCAGCAGCTTAATAGCAACCTCTGGGGCCAACGTCCTGACTTTC. Encoded protein: CASSLIATSGANVLTF.

The chain couples TRBV10-3 to TRBJ2-7; D is unresolved. This CDR3 comprises 11 residues. V was pared by 2 bases and J by 8 bases, with 7 bases between. The V gene's germline CDR1 is ENHRY and CDR2 SYGVKD. The CDR3 is CAISEGRKQYF. In DNA form, the CDR3 reads TGTGCCATCAGTGAGGGCCGTAAGCAGTACTTC.

The V and J genes are TRBV19 and TRBJ2-5; 8 nucleotides agree with TRBD1. The CDR3 runs to 16 residues. Germline lookup yields CDR1 LNHDA and CDR2 SQIVND (reference sequence). V lost 5 bases to trimming and J lost 3 bases; unmatched junction nucleotides: 11. The CDR3 DNA is TGTGCCAGTAGTGATATTACAGGGGGACGGGAAGAGACCCAGTACTTC. It specifies CASSDITGGREETQYF.

This clone occurred once. J is TRBJ1-2 and V is TRBV5-8, with 9 bases lining up with TRBD1. Germline CDR1 SGHTS, CDR2 YDEGEE. This CDR3 is built from 13 residues. J lost 2 bases, V lost 4 bases, and 0 bases had no gene match. The CDR3 loop is CASSGTGNYGYTF. The CDR3 DNA is TGTGCCAGCAGCGGGACAGGGAACTATGGCTACACCTTC.

The V and J genes are TRBV7-8 and TRBJ2-1, with D tentatively TRBD2 (5 bases). The CDR3 covers 14 residues. Germline CDR1 reads SGHVS; CDR2 reads FQNEAQ. Trimming shortened V by 2 bases and J by 8 bases, and 13 bases separated the two germline ends. The CDR3 DNA is TGTGCCAGCAGCTTAAGAAGGTTCGGGGATGAGCAGTTCTTC. Translation: CASSLRRFGDEQFF. Complete variable domain (other parts from reference TRBV7-8 and TRBJ2-1): GAGVSQSPRYKVAKRGQDVALRCDPISGHVSLFWYQQALGQGPEFLTYFQNEAQLDKSGLPSDRFFAERPEGSVSTLKIQRTQQEDSAVYLCASSLRRFGDEQFFGPGTRLTVL.

V is TRBV5-4 and J is TRBJ1-2; D is undetermined. CDR1 is SGHNT, CDR2 YYREEE, per germline (reference sequence). CDR3 length equals 15 residues. The V end lost 1 base, the J end lost 0 bases, and 10 bases lay between the germline ends. CDR3 DNA sequence: TGTGCCAGCAGCTTGTCGTCAACATCTAACTATGGCTACACCTTC. It encodes CASSLSSTSNYGYTF. The whole variable domain, remainder taken from reference TRBV5-4 and TRBJ1-2, is ETGVTQSPTHLIKTRGQQVTLRCSSQSGHNTVSWYQQALGQGPQFIFQYYREEENGRGNFPPRFSGLQFPNYSSELNVNALELDDSALYLCASSLSSTSNYGYTFGSGTRLTVV.

The chain links TRBV11-3 to TRBJ2-5; D perhaps matches TRBD2 (6 bases). Trimming shortened V by 3 bases and J by 2 bases, and 7 bases separated the two germline ends. The CDR3 loop spans 13 amino acids. Germline V gene data show CDR1 as SGHNT and CDR2 as YENEEA. CDR3 coding DNA: TGTGCCAGCAGCTTGGGACTTCAAGAGACCCAGTACTTC. The encoded protein is CASSLGLQETQYF.

This clone has a single count. V usage is TRBV7-9 and J usage is TRBJ2-1; D is ambiguous. V shed 1 base and J shed 6 bases, with 7 bases lying between them. This CDR3 is 13 amino acids long. The germline V gene encodes CDR1 SEHNR and CDR2 FQNEAQ (reference sequence). The CDR3 DNA sequence: TGTGCCAGCAGCTTAGTAACAGCCAATGAGCAGTTCTTC. It translates to CASSLVTANEQFF. Supplemented by reference TRBV7-9 and TRBJ2-1, the full variable domain reads DTGVSQNPRHKITKRGQNVTFRCDPISEHNRLYWYRQTLGQGPEFLTYFQNEAQLEKSRLLSDRFSAERPKGSFSTLEIQRTEQGDSAMYLCASSLVTANEQFFGPGTRLTVL.

V usage is TRBV25-1 and J usage is TRBJ1-1; maybe TRBD1 (6 bases). Trimming cost V 6 bases and J 9 bases, with 14 bases left between them. This CDR3 is built from 12 residues. Germline values: CDR1 MGHDK, CDR2 SYGVNS. The CDR3 DNA follows: TGTGCCAGCAGACCGGGACAAGCGCAAGCTTTCTTT. This sequence encodes CASRPGQAQAFF.

The V and J genes are TRBV14 and TRBJ2-3; D is possibly TRBD2 (6 bases). Germline V gene sequence: CDR1 SGHDN, CDR2 FVKESK. V was clipped by 2 bases and J by 3 bases, with 12 bases between them. The CDR3 length is 15 residues. The CDR3 sequence is CASSQLGGATDTQYF. The CDR3 nucleotides are TGTGCCAGCAGCCAACTTGGCGGGGCGACAGATACGCAGTATTTT.

V and J are TRBV7-2 and TRBJ1-2, with TRBD1 as a possible D gene (6 bases). V shed 4 bases and J shed 3 bases, with 21 bases lying between them. The germline gives CDR1 SGHTA, CDR2 FQGNSA. There are 17 residues in the CDR3. The CDR3 region has the DNA TGTGCCAGCAGCTCCGGAACAGGGAAAGGGCTTTACTATGGCTACACCTTC. Its protein product is CASSSGTGKGLYYGYTF.

This clone was observed a handful of times. The chain has TRBV13 and TRBJ1-1, with a weak D call TRBD1 (5 bases). CDR3 length equals 13 residues. CDR1 is PRHDT and CDR2 is FYEKMQ in the germline V gene (reference sequence). V lost 4 bases, J lost 5 bases, and 11 bases lay in between. For the CDR3, the DNA is TGTGCCAGCAGCTCCAAGGGGAGGACTGAAGCTTTCTTT. Translating gives CASSSKGRTEAFF.

This clone was recorded a few times. This CDR3 is CASSQGANNQPQHF. The DNA for the CDR3 is TGTGCCAGCAGCCAGGGGGCTAACAATCAGCCCCAGCATTTT. The chain has TRBV9 and TRBJ1-5; TRBD1 aligns across 8 bases. Losses at the gene ends were 4 bases for V and 3 bases for J; bases not matched to a gene: 3. The CDR3 runs to 14 residues. Germline CDR1 and CDR2: SGDLS and YYNGEE.

The chain uses TRBV6-5 and TRBJ1-1, with 9 bases aligning to TRBD1. V shed 4 bases, J shed 4 bases, and the junction held 10 bases outside the gene matches. From germline, CDR1 is MNHEY and CDR2 SVGAGI. This CDR3 is built from 16 residues. The CDR3 sequence: CASSSMTGGRGTEAFF. The DNA of the CDR3 is TGTGCCAGCAGTTCGATGACAGGGGGAAGGGGCACTGAAGCTTTCTTT.

The V call is TRBV6-5, the J call TRBJ1-5; 8 bases fit TRBD1. CDR1 MNHEY and CDR2 SVGAGI come from the germline V gene. The CDR3 consists of 14 residues. Unmatched junction bases numbered 3, after V lost 8 bases and J lost 0 bases. CDR3 in amino acids: CASLTGVSNQPQHF. The CDR3, as DNA: TGTGCCAGCCTGACAGGGGTTAGCAATCAGCCCCAGCATTTT.

This CDR3 is CASTTGPSETQYF. CDR3 coding DNA: TGCGCCAGCACGACAGGACCCTCGGAGACCCAGTACTTC. This sequence joins TRBV10-2 and TRBJ2-5; tentative D call: TRBD1 (6 bases). CDR3 length: 13 amino acids. CDR1 is WSHSY, CDR2 SAAADI, per germline. Trimming removed 7 bases from V and 5 bases from J, with 14 bases in between.

The V gene is TRBV18, the J gene TRBJ1-1; possibly TRBD1 for D (5 bases). CDR1 is KGHSH, CDR2 LQKENI, per germline. The CDR3 sequence is 15 residues long. V dropped 5 bases and J dropped 1 base, with 14 bases sitting between them. The CDR3 is CASSTLGLTNTEAFF. The CDR3 coding sequence is TGTGCCAGCTCAACCCTGGGACTGACGAACACTGAAGCTTTCTTT.

V usage is TRBV24-1 and J usage is TRBJ2-3, with unresolved D. The V and J ends lost 9 bases and 2 bases respectively, with 17 bases between them. CDR3 length: 15 residues. Looked up from germline, CDR1 is KGHDR and CDR2 is SFDVKD. The CDR3 reads CATANRRQATDTQYF. In nucleotides, the CDR3 is TGTGCCACCGCGAATCGTCGGCAGGCCACAGATACGCAGTATTTT.

The rearrangement links TRBV4-1 to TRBJ1-2, with 12 positions matching TRBD1. Germline V gene data show CDR1 as MGHRA and CDR2 as YSYEKL. The ends lost 4 bases at V and 3 bases at J; junction bases unmatched: 6. The CDR3 totals 16 residues. Here the CDR3 reads CASSRPGTGGYYGYTF. CDR3 DNA: TGCGCCAGCAGCCGCCCCGGGACAGGGGGCTACTATGGCTACACCTTC.